One T cell receptor beta chain is described in this entry. The antigen is undetermined. Trimming at V came to 5 bases and at J to 1 base, leaving 9 bases not matched to a gene. The CDR3 is 17 amino acids. Germline loops: CDR1 LNHDA, CDR2 SQIVND (reference sequence). After the first PCR, alpha and beta chain libraries were processed separately. After CD4 positive bead selection, the CD4-negative fraction gave CD8 T cells. The data were obtained in a study of naive and memory T cell subsets. Study-level results: Over 95% of naive TCR sequences appeared only once after error correction, unlike memory subsets. The power law exponent of TCR abundance differed between naive and memory cells.

Both TRBC1 and TRBC2 were covered by a beta constant-region primer of two equimolar oligonucleotides. TCRdb reprocessed the UMI-ligation and nested PCR reads via MiXCR and lists one record per CDR3 protein. In the table there are 65,000 to 85,000 distinct CDR3 sequences, 10% to 15% of which are singletons. The sample was central memory CD4+ T cells from blood. V is TRBV19 and J is TRBJ2-5; TRBD2 matches 11 bases. This TCR was sampled from a human donor in good health. The CDR3 spells CASSGGASGRRQETQYF. CDR3 DNA: TGTGCCAGTAGTGGTGGGGCTAGCGGGAGGCGCCAAGAGACCCAGTACTTC.